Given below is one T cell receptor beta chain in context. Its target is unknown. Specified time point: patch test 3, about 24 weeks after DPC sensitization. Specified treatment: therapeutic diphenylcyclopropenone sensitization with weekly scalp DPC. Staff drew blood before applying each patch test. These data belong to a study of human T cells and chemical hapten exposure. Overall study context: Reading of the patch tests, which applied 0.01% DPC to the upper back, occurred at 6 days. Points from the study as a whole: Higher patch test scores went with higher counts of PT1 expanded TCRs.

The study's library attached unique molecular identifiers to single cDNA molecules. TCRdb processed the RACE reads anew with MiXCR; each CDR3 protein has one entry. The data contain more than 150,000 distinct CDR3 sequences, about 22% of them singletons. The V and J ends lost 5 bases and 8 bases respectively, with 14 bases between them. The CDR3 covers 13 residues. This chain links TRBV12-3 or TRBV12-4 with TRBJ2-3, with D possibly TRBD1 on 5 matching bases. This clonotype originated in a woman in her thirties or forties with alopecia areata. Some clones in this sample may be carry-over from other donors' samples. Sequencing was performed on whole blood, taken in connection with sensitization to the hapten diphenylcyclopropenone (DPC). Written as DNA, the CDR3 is TGTGCCAGCAGTCCGGACACGGCCATTACGCAGTATTTT. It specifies CASSPDTAITQYF.